What follows is one TCR beta chain and its context. As yet, its antigen is unknown. Germline CDR1 MNHNS, CDR2 SASEGT. CDR3 size: 15 residues. V was pared by 7 bases and J by 2 bases, with 9 bases of the junction left unmatched. This sample was included in a study of T-cell reconstitution after alpha-beta-depleted transplantation in children. Unique molecular identifiers were built into the TCRbeta library. TCRdb itself ran the PCR reads through MiXCR, one entry per CDR3 protein. The repertoire holds about 97,000 distinct CDR3 sequences, about 6% seen once, with 5.5% to 7% in the top ten. Study-level points and caveats: At one year after transplant, newly produced T cells mostly accounted for T-cell counts and diversity. Where alpha-beta T cells came from about two months after transplant was reportedly several hundred expanded graft clones.

The chain recombines TRBV6-1 with TRBJ2-7, with 9 bases aligning to TRBD2. The source is a female patient under 10 years old who had a stem cell transplant for Fanconi anemia, so the T cells may come from the graft donor. Source: PBMCs, mostly from graft donor cells, taken 60 days after TCRalphabeta/CD19-depleted stem cell transplant. The CDR3 DNA reads TGTGCCAGCACCCAGCGGGAGGCCCGAACCTACGAGCAGTACTTC. It encodes CASTQREARTYEQYF.